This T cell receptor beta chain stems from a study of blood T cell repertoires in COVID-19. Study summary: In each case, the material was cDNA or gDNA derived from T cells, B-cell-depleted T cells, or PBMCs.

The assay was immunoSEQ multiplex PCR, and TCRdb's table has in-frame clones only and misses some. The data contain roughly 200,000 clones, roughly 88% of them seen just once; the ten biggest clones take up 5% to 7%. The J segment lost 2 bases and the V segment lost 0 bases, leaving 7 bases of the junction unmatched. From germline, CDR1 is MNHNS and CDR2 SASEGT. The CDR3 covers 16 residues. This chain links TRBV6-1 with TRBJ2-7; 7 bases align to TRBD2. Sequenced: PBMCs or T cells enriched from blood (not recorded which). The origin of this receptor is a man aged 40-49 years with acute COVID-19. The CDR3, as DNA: TGTGCCAGCAGTGAAGCGACGGCTAGCGGAGCCTACGAGCAGTACTTC. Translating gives CASSEATASGAYEQYF.